The 30 T cell receptor beta chains given below trace back to one sample, sequenced in a study of Ad26.COV2.S vaccination and SARS-CoV-2 variants. Data came from immunoSEQ multiplex PCR; TCRdb stores just in-frame clones and leaves some out. Of 450,000 to 550,000 clones listed, 89% were seen once; the top ten hold approximately 2.5%. Sample treatment: approximately 18 received Ad26.COV2.S at low or high dose, single or two shots; roughly five received placebo; per-sample allocation not given. All samples were drawn on day 63, counting from the first vaccine or placebo injection. The source material was peripheral blood, sampled in a trial of Ad26.COV2.S vaccine versus placebo. These receptors all come from a person between 18 and 65 years old who received the Ad26.COV2.S COVID-19 vaccine or a placebo.

The V gene is TRBV7-2, the J gene TRBJ2-3, with unresolved D. Germline V gene data show CDR1 as SGHTA and CDR2 as FQGNSA. Trimming stripped 4 bases from V and 0 bases from J, with 11 bases between. The CDR3 is 15 amino acids. The chain's CDR3 is CASSSQFLSTDTQYF. The CDR3 bases are TGTGCCAGCAGCTCACAATTCCTCAGCACAGATACGCAGTATTTT.

This chain connects TRBV28 to TRBJ2-3, with a tentative D call TRBD2 (7 bases). Per germline, CDR1 MDHEN and CDR2 SYDVKM. The V end was cut by 6 bases, the J end by 0 bases, with 16 bases between. CDR3 length equals 16 residues. The CDR3 DNA reads TGTGCCAGCAGCCTCAGGGGACTACTTAGCACAGATACGCAGTATTTT. Residues: CASSLRGLLSTDTQYF. The complete variable domain, with remaining parts taken from reference TRBV28 and TRBJ2-3, reads DVKVTQSSRYLVKRTGEKVFLECVQDMDHENMFWYRQDPGLGLRLIYFSYDVKMKEKGDIPEGYSVSREKKERFSLILESASTNQTSMYLCASSLRGLLSTDTQYFGPGTRLTVL.

The genes are TRBV5-5 and TRBJ2-5; D possibly corresponds to TRBD2 (5 bases). CDR3 length: 14 residues. Germline assignment: CDR1 SGHKS and CDR2 YYEKEE (reference sequence). V shed 2 bases and J shed 5 bases, with 13 bases lying between them. CDR3 sequence: CASSFRPGKETQYF. CDR3 nucleotide sequence: TGTGCCAGCAGCTTCAGGCCCGGGAAGGAGACCCAGTACTTC.

The chain uses TRBV20-1 and TRBJ2-7, with D hard to call. The ends were cut back, 3 bases at V and 2 bases at J, with 11 bases in the middle. The CDR3 is 13 amino acids. The germline V gene has CDR1 DFQATT and CDR2 SNEGSKA (reference sequence). CDR3 sequence reads: CSASGRPPYEQYF. The CDR3, as DNA: TGCAGTGCTAGTGGTCGCCCCCCCTACGAGCAGTACTTC.

This chain joins TRBV4-1 and TRBJ2-7, with D unclear. The CDR3 is made up of 17 amino acids. V lost 0 bases and J lost 1, with 16 bases in between. Germline-derived CDR1 and CDR2 are MGHRA and YSYEKL. The CDR3 DNA reads TGCGCCAGCAGCCAAGACGGGTTCGGGCGGCAGTCCTACGAGCAGTACTTC. Residues: CASSQDGFGRQSYEQYF.

The rearrangement links TRBV5-4 to TRBJ1-6; no firm D call. Trimming took 8 bases from V and 10 from J, leaving 19 bases between them. Per the germline V gene, CDR1 is SGHNT and CDR2 is YYREEE (reference sequence). This CDR3 contains 14 residues. The CDR3 nucleotides read TGTGCCAGTTCCCCGGGCCCTCCCAGCTCACCCCTCCACTTT. It codes for CASSPGPPSSPLHF.

Note on this clone: Other DNA sequences in the same sample also yield this CDR3. This chain links TRBV5-1 with TRBJ2-5, with D unresolved. The germline V gene encodes CDR1 SGHRS and CDR2 YFSETQ. The CDR3 spans 12 residues. V was pared by 0 bases and J by 4 bases, with 4 bases between. CDR3 in amino acids: CASSLGSETQYF. DNA of the CDR3: TGCGCCAGCAGCTTGGGTTCAGAGACCCAGTACTTC.

This clone was seen a few times. The chain employs TRBV5-1 and TRBJ2-1; 10 bases match TRBD2. From germline, CDR1 is SGHRS and CDR2 YFSETQ. The length of the CDR3 is 15 residues. The V and J ends lost 0 bases and 7 bases, in that order; junction bases with no gene match: 4. This CDR3 reads CASSLAAGGPNEQFF. The CDR3 coding sequence is TGCGCCAGCAGCTTGGCAGCGGGGGGGCCGAATGAGCAGTTCTTC.

This rearrangement joins TRBV18 to TRBJ1-5; 10 nucleotides align to TRBD1. V trimming: 2 bases; J trimming: 2 bases; junction bases outside the gene matches: 0. The CDR3 is made up of 15 amino acids. In germline, CDR1 is KGHSH, CDR2 LQKENI. As DNA, the CDR3 is TGTGCCAGCTCACCAGGGACAGGGGGCAATCAGCCCCAGCATTTT. Its protein is CASSPGTGGNQPQHF.

The rearrangement links TRBV6-5 to TRBJ1-2; D possibly corresponds to TRBD1 (6 bases). CDR1 MNHEY and CDR2 SVGAGI come from the germline V gene. V was clipped by 6 bases and J by 8 bases, with 16 bases between them. The CDR3 runs to 13 residues. The CDR3 DNA is TGTGCCAGCAGGAAAACAGGGCTGGAAGGCTACACCTTC. Translation gives CASRKTGLEGYTF.

This sequence joins TRBV18 and TRBJ1-1, with D maybe TRBD1 (6 bases). Trimming pared 2 bases from V and 2 bases from J, leaving 18 bases between. The CDR3 consists of 17 residues. Germline CDR1 is KGHSH and CDR2 is LQKENI. For the CDR3, the DNA is TGTGCCAGCTCACCAACGGGGGCCGGGGTAGAAAACACTGAAGCTTTCTTT. Translated, it gives CASSPTGAGVENTEAFF.

DNA for the CDR3: TGTGCCAGCAGCTTAGGGACTAGCCACACCGGGGAGCTGTTTTTT. As protein: CASSLGTSHTGELFF. The chain joins TRBV7-2 to TRBJ2-2, with TRBD2 identical over 8 bases. Germline CDR1 is SGHTA and CDR2 is FQGNSA. Unmatched junction bases numbered 1, after V lost 1 base and J lost 3 bases. The length of the CDR3 is 15 residues.

The chain has TRBV18 and TRBJ2-7; D gene unclear. Germline CDR1 KGHSH, CDR2 LQKENI. The CDR3 spans 16 residues. Trimming left V 3 bases short and J 0 bases short, with 15 bases between. CDR3 amino acids: CASSPRPQPSSYEQYV. CDR3 nucleotide sequence: TGTGCCAGCTCACCGCGCCCCCAACCGAGCTCCTACGAGCAGTACGTC.

The chain couples TRBV7-3 to TRBJ2-3; possible D gene TRBD2, 5 bases. Germline V CDR1 and CDR2: SGHTA, FQGTGA. The CDR3 is made up of 13 amino acids. Trimming removed 5 bases from V and 1 base from J, with 7 bases in between. Here the CDR3 DNA reads TGTGCCAGCAGCACCGGGGGCACAGATACGCAGTATTTT. The encoded protein is CASSTGGTDTQYF.

The chain couples TRBV4-1 to TRBJ1-4; 10 nucleotides align to TRBD1. The germline gives CDR1 MGHRA, CDR2 YSYEKL. This CDR3 is 15 amino acids long. With V trimmed by 0 bases and J by 11 bases, 6 bases remained unmatched. The DNA for the CDR3 is TGCGCCAGCAGCCAAGAAGGGAGGACAGGGGGGAAACTGTTTTTT. Protein: CASSQEGRTGGKLFF.

This chain connects TRBV15 to TRBJ1-5; D remains ambiguous. CDR3 length equals 14 residues. With 3 bases removed from V and 4 bases from J, the gap between germline ends came to 10 bases. From germline, CDR1 is LNHNV and CDR2 YYDKDF (reference sequence). The CDR3 protein is CATSRDRENQPQHF. The CDR3 bases are TGTGCCACCAGCAGGGACCGAGAGAATCAGCCCCAGCATTTT.

The chain joins TRBV2 to TRBJ2-7; 7 bases map to TRBD2. The CDR3 has 14 amino acids. V lost 6 bases to trimming and J lost 4 bases; unmatched junction nucleotides: 9. Germline lookup yields CDR1 SNHLY and CDR2 FYNNEI. The CDR3 here is CASSDLAAQYEQYV. Here the CDR3 DNA reads TGTGCCAGCAGCGACCTAGCGGCCCAATACGAGCAGTACGTC.

This CDR3 reads CASSDLYMAGKNEQFF. The CDR3 nucleotides read TGTGCCAGCAGTGACTTATACATGGCAGGGAAGAATGAGCAGTTCTTC. V and J are TRBV6-4 and TRBJ2-1, with D possibly TRBD1 on 5 matching bases. This CDR3 contains 16 residues. Germline CDR1 and CDR2: MRHNA and SNTAGT. Trimming took 1 base from V and 7 from J, leaving 17 bases between them.

The chain employs TRBV18 and TRBJ2-1; 8 nucleotides align to TRBD2. V shed 3 bases, J shed 8 bases, and the junction held 18 bases outside the gene matches. Germline V CDR1 and CDR2: KGHSH, LQKENI. The CDR3 contains 18 residues. The CDR3: CASSPRPQASGRTDEQFF. In nucleotides, the CDR3 is TGTGCCAGCTCACCCCGACCGCAGGCCAGCGGGAGAACGGATGAGCAGTTCTTC.

V gene TRBV9 combines with J gene TRBJ1-3; D unclear. Deletions cut 4 bases from V and 0 bases from J, with 8 bases between. The CDR3 is made up of 14 amino acids. Germline values: CDR1 SGDLS, CDR2 YYNGEE. The CDR3 sequence is CASSYSGSGNTIYF. CDR3 nucleotide sequence: TGTGCCAGCAGCTACTCGGGCTCTGGAAACACCATATATTTT.

This clone has a handful of counts. The CDR3 DNA is TGTGCCAGCAGTGAAGCGTTCAGGAACTACGAGCAGTACGTC. This translates into CASSEAFRNYEQYV. The chain is built from TRBV6-1 and TRBJ2-7; D unresolved. Deletions cut 0 bases from V and 3 bases from J, with 9 bases between. The CDR3 totals 14 residues. Germline CDR1 and CDR2: MNHNS and SASEGT.

The sample holds one count of this clone. The chain carries TRBV6-2 or TRBV6-3 and TRBJ2-2; D possibly corresponds to TRBD2 (6 bases). CDR3 length: 14 amino acids. The V gene's germline CDR1 is MNHEY and CDR2 SVGEGT. V lost 0 bases, J lost 5 bases, and 7 bases lay in between. The CDR3 DNA is TGTGCCAGCAGTTACTCGGGGACTACCGGGGAGCTGTTTTTT. Protein product: CASSYSGTTGELFF.

The gene calls are TRBV20-1 and TRBJ2-1; D unresolved. Germline CDR1 is DFQATT and CDR2 is SNEGSKA (reference sequence). The V end was cut by 3 bases, the J end by 0 bases, with 9 bases between. This CDR3 is built from 14 residues. The CDR3 region has the DNA TGCAGTGCTAGTGCCCAGAGCTCCTACAATGAGCAGTTCTTC. Translating it yields CSASAQSSYNEQFF.

The chain links TRBV2 to TRBJ1-6; D gene uncertain. Germline V gene data show CDR1 as SNHLY and CDR2 as FYNNEI. The V end was cut by 7 bases, the J end by 9 bases, with 13 bases between. This CDR3 spans 13 amino acids. The CDR3 protein is CASTQATRSPLHF. DNA for the CDR3: TGTGCCAGCACGCAGGCAACCCGTTCACCCCTCCACTTT.

A note on this clone: Other DNA sequences in the sample encode the same CDR3. The V and J genes are TRBV9 and TRBJ2-3, with D unresolved. CDR3 length: 12 amino acids. Germline CDR1 reads SGDLS; CDR2 reads YYNGEE. Trimming removed 0 bases at V and 3 bases at J, with 2 bases between. The CDR3 DNA follows: TGTGCCAGCAGCGTAGATACAGATACGCAGTATTTT. It translates to CASSVDTDTQYF.

CDR3 coding DNA: TGTGCCAGCTCCCGAACGACAGACGGGGGTCGCGAAAAACTGTTTTTT. It yields the protein CASSRTTDGGREKLFF. The chain links TRBV18 to TRBJ1-4, with D tentatively TRBD1 (5 bases). The CDR3 sequence is 16 residues long. The germline V and J ends were trimmed by 6 bases and 8 bases, with 22 bases remaining between them. Germline V CDR1 and CDR2: KGHSH, LQKENI.

The J gene is TRBJ1-1, the V gene TRBV4-2; TRBD1 agrees at 7 bases. J gave up 0 bases and V 0 bases, and 7 bases lay outside the gene matches. This CDR3 is built from 17 residues. Germline V gene data show CDR1 as LGHNA and CDR2 as YNFKEQ. CDR3 coding DNA: TGTGCCAGCAGCCAAGAAGGGACAGAATATATGAACACTGAAGCTTTCTTT. The encoded protein is CASSQEGTEYMNTEAFF.

The V gene is TRBV4-3, the J gene TRBJ2-5, with a tentative D call TRBD2 (6 bases). The CDR3 runs to 15 residues. Germline CDR1 and CDR2: LGHNA and YSLEER. V lost 0 bases to trimming and J lost 3 bases, with 11 bases between them. The CDR3 nucleotides read TGCGCCAGCAGCCAAGATTGGGTAGCGGAAGAGACCCAGTACTTC. It yields the protein CASSQDWVAEETQYF.

The V gene is TRBV5-5, the J gene TRBJ2-7; TRBD1 is a possible D gene (5 bases). Germline CDR1 and CDR2: SGHKS and YYEKEE (reference sequence). V lost 5 bases and J 0 bases, leaving 12 bases between the germline ends. There are 14 residues in the CDR3. The CDR3 protein is CASRTRQTSYEQYF. The CDR3, as DNA: TGTGCCAGCAGGACCAGACAGACCTCCTACGAGCAGTACTTC. The entire variable domain, with the rest obtained from reference TRBV5-5 and TRBJ2-7, is as follows: DAGVTQSPTHLIKTRGQQVTLRCSPISGHKSVSWYQQVLGQGPQFIFQYYEKEERGRGNFPDRFSARQFPNYSSELNVNALLLGDSALYLCASRTRQTSYEQYFGPGTRLTVT.

The chain is built from TRBV5-6 and TRBJ2-1; 8 bases match TRBD2. V gave up 2 bases and J gave up 2 bases; unmatched junction bases: 9. CDR1 is SGHDT, CDR2 YYEEEE, per germline. The CDR3 is 17 residues long. In DNA, the CDR3 is TGTGCCAGCAGCTTTAGTGCGGGAGGAACTACCTACAATGAGCAGTTCTTC. Protein product: CASSFSAGGTTYNEQFF.